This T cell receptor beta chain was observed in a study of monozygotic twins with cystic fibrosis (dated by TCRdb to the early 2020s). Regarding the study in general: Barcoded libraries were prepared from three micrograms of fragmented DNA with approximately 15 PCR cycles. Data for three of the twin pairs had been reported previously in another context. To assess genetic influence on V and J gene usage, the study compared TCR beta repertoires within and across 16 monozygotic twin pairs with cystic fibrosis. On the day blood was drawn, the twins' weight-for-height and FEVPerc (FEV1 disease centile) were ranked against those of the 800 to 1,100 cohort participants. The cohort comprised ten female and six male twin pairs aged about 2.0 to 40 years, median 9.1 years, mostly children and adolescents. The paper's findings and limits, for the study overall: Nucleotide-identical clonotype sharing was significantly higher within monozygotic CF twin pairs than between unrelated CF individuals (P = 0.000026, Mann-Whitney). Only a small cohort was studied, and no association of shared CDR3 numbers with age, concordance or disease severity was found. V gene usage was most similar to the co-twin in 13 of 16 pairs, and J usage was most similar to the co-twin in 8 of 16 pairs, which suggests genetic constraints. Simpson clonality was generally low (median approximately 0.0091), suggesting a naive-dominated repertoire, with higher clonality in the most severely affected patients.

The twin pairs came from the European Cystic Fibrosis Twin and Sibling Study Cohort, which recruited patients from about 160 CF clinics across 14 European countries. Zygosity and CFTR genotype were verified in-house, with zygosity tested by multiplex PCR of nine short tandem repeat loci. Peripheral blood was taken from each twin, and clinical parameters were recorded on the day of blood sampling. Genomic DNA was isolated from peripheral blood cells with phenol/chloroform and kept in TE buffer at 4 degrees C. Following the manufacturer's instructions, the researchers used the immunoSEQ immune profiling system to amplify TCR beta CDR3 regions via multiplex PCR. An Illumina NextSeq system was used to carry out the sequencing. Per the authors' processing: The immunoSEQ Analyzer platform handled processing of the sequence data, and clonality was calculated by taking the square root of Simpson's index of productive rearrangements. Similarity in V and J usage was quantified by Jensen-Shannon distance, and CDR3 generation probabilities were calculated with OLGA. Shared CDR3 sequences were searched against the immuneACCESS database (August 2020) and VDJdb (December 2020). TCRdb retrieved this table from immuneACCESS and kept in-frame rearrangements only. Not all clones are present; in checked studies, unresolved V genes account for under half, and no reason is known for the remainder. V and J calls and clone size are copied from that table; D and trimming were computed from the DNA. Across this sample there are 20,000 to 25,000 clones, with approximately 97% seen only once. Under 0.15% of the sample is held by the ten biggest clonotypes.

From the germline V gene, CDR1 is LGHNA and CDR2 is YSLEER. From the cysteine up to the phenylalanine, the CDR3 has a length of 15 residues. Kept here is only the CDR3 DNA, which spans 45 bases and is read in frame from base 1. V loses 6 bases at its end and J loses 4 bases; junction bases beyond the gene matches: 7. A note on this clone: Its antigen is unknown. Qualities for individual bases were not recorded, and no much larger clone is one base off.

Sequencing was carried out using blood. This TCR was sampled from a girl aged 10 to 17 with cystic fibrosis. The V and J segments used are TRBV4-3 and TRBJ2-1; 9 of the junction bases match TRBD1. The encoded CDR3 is CASREGQGSYNEQFF. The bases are TGCGCCAGCAGGGAGGGACAGGGCTCTTACAATGAGCAGTTCTTC.